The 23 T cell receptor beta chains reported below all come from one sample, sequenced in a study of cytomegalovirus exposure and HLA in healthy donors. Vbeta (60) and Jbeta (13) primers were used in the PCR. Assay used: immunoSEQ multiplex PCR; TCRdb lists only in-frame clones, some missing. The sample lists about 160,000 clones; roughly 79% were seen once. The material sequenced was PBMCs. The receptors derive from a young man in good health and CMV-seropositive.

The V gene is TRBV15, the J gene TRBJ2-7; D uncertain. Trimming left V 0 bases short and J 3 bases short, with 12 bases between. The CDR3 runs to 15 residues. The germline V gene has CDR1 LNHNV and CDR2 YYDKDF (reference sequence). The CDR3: CATSRDILRVYEQYF. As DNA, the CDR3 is TGTGCCACCAGCAGAGATATATTACGCGTCTACGAGCAGTACTTC.

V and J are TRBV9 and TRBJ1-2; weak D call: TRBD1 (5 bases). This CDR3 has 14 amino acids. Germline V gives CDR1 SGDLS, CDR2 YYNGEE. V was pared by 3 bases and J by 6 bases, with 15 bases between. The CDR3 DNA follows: TGTGCCAGCAGCGCCTCCGGGGGTGGGGATGGCTACACCTTC. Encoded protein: CASSASGGGDGYTF.

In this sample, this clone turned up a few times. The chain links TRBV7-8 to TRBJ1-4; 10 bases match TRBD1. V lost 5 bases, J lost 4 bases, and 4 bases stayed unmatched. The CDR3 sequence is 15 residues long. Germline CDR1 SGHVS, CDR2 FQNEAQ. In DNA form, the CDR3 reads TGTGCCAGCAGCCCTCGGACAGGGGGTAATGAAAAACTGTTTTTT. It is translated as CASSPRTGGNEKLFF.

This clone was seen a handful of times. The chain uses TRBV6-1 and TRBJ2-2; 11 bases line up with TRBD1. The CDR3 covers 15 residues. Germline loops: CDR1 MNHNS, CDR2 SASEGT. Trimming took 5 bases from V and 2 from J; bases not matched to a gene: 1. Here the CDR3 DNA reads TGTGCCAGCAGTCGGACAGGGGGCAACACCGGGGAGCTGTTTTTT. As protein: CASSRTGGNTGELFF.

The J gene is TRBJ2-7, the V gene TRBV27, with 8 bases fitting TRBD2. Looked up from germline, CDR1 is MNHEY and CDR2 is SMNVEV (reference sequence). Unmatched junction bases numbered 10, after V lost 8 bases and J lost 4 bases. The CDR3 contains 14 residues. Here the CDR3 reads CASGPAGGGYEQYF. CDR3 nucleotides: TGTGCCAGCGGCCCGGCGGGAGGAGGGTACGAGCAGTACTTC.

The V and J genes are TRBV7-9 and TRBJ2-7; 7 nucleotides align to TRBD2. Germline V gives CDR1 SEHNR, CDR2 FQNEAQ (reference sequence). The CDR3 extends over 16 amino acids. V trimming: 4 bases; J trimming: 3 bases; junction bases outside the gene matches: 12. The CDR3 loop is CASSSPRTSGGYEQYF. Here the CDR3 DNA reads TGTGCCAGCAGCTCACCTAGGACTAGTGGGGGCTACGAGCAGTACTTC.

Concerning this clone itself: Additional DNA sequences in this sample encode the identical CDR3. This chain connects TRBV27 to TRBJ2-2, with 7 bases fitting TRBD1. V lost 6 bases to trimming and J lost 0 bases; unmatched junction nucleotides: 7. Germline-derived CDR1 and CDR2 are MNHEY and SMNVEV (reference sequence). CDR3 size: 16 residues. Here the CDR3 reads CASRSGQAPNTGELFF. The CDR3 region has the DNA TGTGCCAGCAGGAGCGGACAGGCGCCGAACACCGGGGAGCTGTTTTTT.

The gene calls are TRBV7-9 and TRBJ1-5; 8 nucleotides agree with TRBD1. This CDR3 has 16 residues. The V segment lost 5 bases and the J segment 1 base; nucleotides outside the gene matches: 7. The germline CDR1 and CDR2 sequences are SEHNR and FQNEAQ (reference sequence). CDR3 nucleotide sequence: TGTGCCAGCAGCAACGGACAGGGTGGGAGCAATCAGCCCCAGCATTTT. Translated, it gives CASSNGQGGSNQPQHF.

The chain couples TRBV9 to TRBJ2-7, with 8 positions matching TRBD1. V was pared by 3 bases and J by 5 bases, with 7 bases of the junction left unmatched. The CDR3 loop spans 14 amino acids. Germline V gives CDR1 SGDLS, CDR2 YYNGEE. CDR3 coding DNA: TGTGCCAGCAGCGCGGACAGGGAGGAGGACGAGCAGTACTTC. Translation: CASSADREEDEQYF. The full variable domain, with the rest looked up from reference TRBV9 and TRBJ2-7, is DSGVTQTPKHLITATGQRVTLRCSPRSGDLSVYWYQQSLDQGLQFLIQYYNGEERAKGNILERFSAQQFPDLHSELNLSSLELGDSALYFCASSADREEDEQYFGPGTRLTVT.

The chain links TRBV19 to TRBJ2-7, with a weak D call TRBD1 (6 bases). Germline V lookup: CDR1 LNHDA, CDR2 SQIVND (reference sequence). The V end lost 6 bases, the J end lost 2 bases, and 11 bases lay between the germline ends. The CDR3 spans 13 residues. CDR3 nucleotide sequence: TGTGCCAGTAGCCGACAGGAGGCCTACGAGCAGTACTTC. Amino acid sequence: CASSRQEAYEQYF.

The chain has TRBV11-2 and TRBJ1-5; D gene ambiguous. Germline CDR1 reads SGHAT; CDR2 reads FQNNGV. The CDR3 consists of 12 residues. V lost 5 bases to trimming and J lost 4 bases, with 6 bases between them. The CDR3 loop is CASSGSNQPQHF. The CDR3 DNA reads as TGTGCCAGCAGCGGCAGTAATCAGCCCCAGCATTTT.

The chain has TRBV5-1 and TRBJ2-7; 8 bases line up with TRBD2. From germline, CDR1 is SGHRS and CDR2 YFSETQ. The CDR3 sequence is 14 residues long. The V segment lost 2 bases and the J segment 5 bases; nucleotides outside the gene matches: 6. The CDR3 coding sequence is TGCGCCAGCAGCTTCGGGGGGGGGTTCGACGAGCAGTACTTC. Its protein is CASSFGGGFDEQYF.

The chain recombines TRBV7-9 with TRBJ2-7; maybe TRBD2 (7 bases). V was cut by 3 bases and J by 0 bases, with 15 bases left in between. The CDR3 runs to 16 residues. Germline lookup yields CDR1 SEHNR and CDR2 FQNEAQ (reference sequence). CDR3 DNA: TGTGCCAGCAGCTTTGGGGGGGGCCCGAGCTCCTACGAGCAGTACTTC. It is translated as CASSFGGGPSSYEQYF. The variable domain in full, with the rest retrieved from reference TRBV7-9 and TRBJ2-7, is DTGVSQNPRHKITKRGQNVTFRCDPISEHNRLYWYRQTLGQGPEFLTYFQNEAQLEKSRLLSDRFSAERPKGSFSTLEIQRTEQGDSAMYLCASSFGGGPSSYEQYFGPGTRLTVT.

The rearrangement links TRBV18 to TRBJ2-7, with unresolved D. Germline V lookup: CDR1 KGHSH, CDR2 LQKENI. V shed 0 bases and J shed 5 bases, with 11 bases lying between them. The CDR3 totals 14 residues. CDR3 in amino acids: CASSPPASSHEQYF. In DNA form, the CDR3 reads TGTGCCAGCTCACCACCGGCCAGTTCCCACGAGCAGTACTTC.

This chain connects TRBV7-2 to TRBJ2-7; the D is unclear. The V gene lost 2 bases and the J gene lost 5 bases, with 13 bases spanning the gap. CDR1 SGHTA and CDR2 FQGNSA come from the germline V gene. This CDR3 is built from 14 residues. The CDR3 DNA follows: TGTGCCAGCAGCTTAACTACCACGTTTCACGAGCAGTACTTC. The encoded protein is CASSLTTTFHEQYF.

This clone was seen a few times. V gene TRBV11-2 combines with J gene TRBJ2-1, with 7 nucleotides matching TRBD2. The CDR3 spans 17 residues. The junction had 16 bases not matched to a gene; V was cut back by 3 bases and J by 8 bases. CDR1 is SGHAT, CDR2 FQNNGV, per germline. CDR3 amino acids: CASSFGLVGGRGDEQFF. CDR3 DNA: TGTGCCAGCAGCTTCGGACTAGTGGGGGGTAGAGGCGATGAGCAGTTCTTC.

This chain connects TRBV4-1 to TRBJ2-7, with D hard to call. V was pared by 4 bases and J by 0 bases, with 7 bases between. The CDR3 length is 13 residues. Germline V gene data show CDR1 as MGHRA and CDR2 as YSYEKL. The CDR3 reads CASSPVDSYEQYF. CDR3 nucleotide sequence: TGCGCCAGCAGCCCCGTAGACTCCTACGAGCAGTACTTC.

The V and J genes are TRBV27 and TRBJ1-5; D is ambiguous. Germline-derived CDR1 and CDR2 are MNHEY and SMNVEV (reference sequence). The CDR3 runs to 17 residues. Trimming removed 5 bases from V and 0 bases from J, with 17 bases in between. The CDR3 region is CASSKSPDGYSNQPQHF. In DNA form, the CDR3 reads TGTGCCAGCAGTAAGTCCCCCGACGGGTATAGCAATCAGCCCCAGCATTTT.

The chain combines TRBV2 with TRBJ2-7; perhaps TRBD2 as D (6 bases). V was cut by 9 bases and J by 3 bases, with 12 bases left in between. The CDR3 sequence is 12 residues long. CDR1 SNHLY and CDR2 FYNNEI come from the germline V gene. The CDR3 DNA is TGTGCCAGTTCGGGGGAGAGCTACGAGCAGTACTTC. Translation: CASSGESYEQYF.

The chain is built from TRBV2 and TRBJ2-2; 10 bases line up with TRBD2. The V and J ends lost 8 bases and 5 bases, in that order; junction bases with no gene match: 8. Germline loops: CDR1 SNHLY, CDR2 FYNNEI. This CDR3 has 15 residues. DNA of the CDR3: TGTGCCAGCGGGCCTAGCGGGAGTCGGACCGGGGAGCTGTTTTTT. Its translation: CASGPSGSRTGELFF.

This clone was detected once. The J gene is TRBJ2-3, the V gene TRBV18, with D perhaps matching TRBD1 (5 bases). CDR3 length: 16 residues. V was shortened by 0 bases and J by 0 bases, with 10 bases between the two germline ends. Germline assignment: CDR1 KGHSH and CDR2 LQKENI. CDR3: CASSPPAGFSTDTQYF. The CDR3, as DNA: TGTGCCAGCTCACCACCTGCAGGGTTTAGCACAGATACGCAGTATTTT.

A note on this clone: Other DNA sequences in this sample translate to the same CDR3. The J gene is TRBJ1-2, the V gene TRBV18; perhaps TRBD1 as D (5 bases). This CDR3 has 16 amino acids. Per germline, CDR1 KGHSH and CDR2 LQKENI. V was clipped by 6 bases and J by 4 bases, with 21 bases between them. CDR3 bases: TGTGCCAGCTCCCCCCACCCGCCCCGGGGGTCCTATGGCTACACCTTC. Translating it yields CASSPHPPRGSYGYTF.

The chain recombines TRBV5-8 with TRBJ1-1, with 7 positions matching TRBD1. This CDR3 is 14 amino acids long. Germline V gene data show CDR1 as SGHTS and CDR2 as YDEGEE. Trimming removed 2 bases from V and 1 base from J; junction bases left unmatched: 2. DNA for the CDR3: TGTGCCAGCAGCTTCGGGACAGAGAACACTGAAGCTTTCTTT. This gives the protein CASSFGTENTEAFF.